This TCR beta chain was identified in a study of human T cells and chemical hapten exposure. The CDR3 runs to 15 residues. Trimming cost V 0 bases and J 5 bases, with 12 bases left between them. Germline CDR1 reads LNHNV; CDR2 reads YYDKDF (reference sequence). As for time point: patch test 3, about 24 weeks after DPC sensitization. Treatment indicated: therapeutic diphenylcyclopropenone sensitization with weekly scalp DPC. Venepuncture was done earlier than the placement of each patch test. Suited to DPC and affected by alopecia, the donors ranged from 18 to 70 years old. Using its own MiXCR run on the RACE reads, TCRdb lists one record per CDR3 protein. The table lists about 120,000 distinct CDR3 sequences, about 11% of them singletons.

Sample: whole blood, taken in connection with sensitization to the hapten diphenylcyclopropenone (DPC). The chain uses TRBV15 and TRBJ2-3; a possible D gene is TRBD2 (5 bases). This clonotype originated in a woman between 45 and 65 years old with alopecia areata. Some clones in this sample may be carry-over from other donors' samples. The CDR3 DNA reads as TGTGCCACCAGCAGAGATGATCGAGAGGGAGATACGCAGTATTTT. Protein product: CATSRDDREGDTQYF.